This is a list of T cell receptor beta chains from one sample in a study of human T cells and chemical hapten exposure. One entry per CDR3 protein results from TCRdb running MiXCR on the RACE reads. The sample yields 35,000 to 50,000 distinct CDR3 sequences, approximately 10% seen once. The sample here was whole blood, taken in connection with sensitization to the hapten diphenylcyclopropenone (DPC). These receptors were obtained from a woman younger than 45 with alopecia areata. Some clones in this sample may be carry-over from other donors' samples. The CDR3 runs from the conserved cysteine through the conserved F or W. The order of the fields is D gene, J gene, V gene, clone size, CDR3 protein, CDR3 DNA. A D gene is named only where the DNA matches it firmly. Size is omitted from some rows. Given values are once, few, many or a class for expanded clones.

TRBD1,TRBJ2-3,TRBV7-9,many,CASSLQGGTDTQYF,TGTGCCAGCAGCTTGCAGGGGGGCACAGATACGCAGTATTTT
.,TRBJ2-2,TRBV4-3,.,CASSQETGLNTGELFF,TGCGCCAGCAGCCAAGAGACCGGATTGAACACCGGGGAGCTGTTTTTT
.,TRBJ2-3,TRBV7-2,many,CASSLSGTRRVGDTQYF,TGTGCCAGCAGCTTATCCGGGACCCGGCGGGTTGGAGATACGCAGTATTTT
.,TRBJ1-6,TRBV5-1,.,CASSLSGAENSPLHF,TGCGCCAGCAGCTTGTCAGGGGCGGAAAATTCACCCCTCCACTTT
.,TRBJ2-7,TRBV7-2,few,CASSLDGGNYEQYF,TGTGCCAGCAGCTTAGACGGGGGAAACTACGAGCAGTACTTC
TRBD1,TRBJ2-1,TRBV12-3/TRBV12-4,many,CASRPTQGQGPYNEQFF,TGTGCCAGCAGACCGACCCAGGGACAGGGGCCCTACAATGAGCAGTTCTTC
.,TRBJ2-3,TRBV29-1,.,CSVLGSTDTQYF,TGCAGCGTTTTAGGTAGCACAGATACGCAGTATTTT
.,TRBJ2-7,TRBV7-2,few,CASSSPEGRQYF,TGTGCCAGCAGCTCCCCGGAGGGAAGGCAGTACTTC
.,TRBJ1-1,TRBV11-2,many,CASRLTLTLGAFF,TGTGCCAGCAGGCTGACTCTTACACTGGGAGCTTTCTTT
.,TRBJ2-6,TRBV12-3/TRBV12-4,few,CASSLGTDPSGANVLTF,TGTGCCAGCAGTTTAGGGACCGACCCCTCTGGGGCCAACGTCCTGACTTTC
.,TRBJ2-3,TRBV5-1,.,CASSLEGAGATDTQYF,TGCGCCAGCAGCCTGGAAGGCGCGGGTGCCACAGATACGCAGTATTTT
TRBD1,TRBJ1-4,TRBV20-1,.,CSAGGDRGSPTNEKLFF,TGCAGTGCTGGGGGGGACAGGGGTTCCCCAACTAATGAAAAACTGTTTTTT
TRBD1,TRBJ2-1,TRBV5-1,.,CASSSGQDYNEQFF,TGCGCCAGCAGCTCGGGACAGGACTACAATGAGCAGTTCTTC
.,TRBJ2-5,TRBV7-2,.,CASSFERRAETQYF,TGTGCCAGCAGCTTTGAGCGACGGGCGGAGACCCAGTACTTC
.,TRBJ2-2,TRBV5-4,many,CASSFKVTGELFF,TGTGCCAGCAGCTTCAAAGTAACCGGGGAGCTGTTTTTT
.,TRBJ2-1,TRBV29-1,few,CSVDLPQLVNEQFF,TGCAGCGTTGACCTCCCACAGCTGGTCAATGAGCAGTTCTTC
TRBD1,TRBJ2-7,TRBV7-6,many,CASSSSRRDRTREQYF,TGTGCCAGCAGCTCCTCTCGGCGGGACAGGACTCGCGAGCAGTACTTC
TRBD1,TRBJ1-3,TRBV6-1,many,CASREETGEKRDTIYF,TGTGCCAGCAGGGAAGAGACAGGGGAAAAAAGAGACACCATATATTTT
TRBD1,TRBJ2-5,TRBV5-1,few,CASSLGDSQETQYF,TGCGCCAGCAGCTTGGGGGACAGCCAAGAGACCCAGTACTTC
TRBD2,TRBJ2-5,TRBV7-9,few,CASSSTSGGETQYF,TGTGCCAGCAGCTCGACTAGCGGGGGGGAGACCCAGTACTTC
.,TRBJ1-6,TRBV7-2,.,CASSPTGGYSPLHF,TGTGCCAGCAGCCCTACGGGGGGCTATTCACCCCTCCACTTT
.,TRBJ2-3,TRBV7-2,many,CASSLARDDTQYF,TGTGCCAGCAGCTTAGCGCGGGACGATACGCAGTATTTT
.,TRBJ1-5,TRBV18,many,CASSPQQVRGGDQPQHF,TGTGCCAGCTCACCACAACAGGTCCGCGGTGGTGATCAGCCCCAGCATTTT
TRBD1,TRBJ2-2,TRBV11-1,.,CASSYRGGIGELFF,TGTGCCAGCAGCTACAGGGGCGGAATCGGGGAGCTGTTTTTT
.,TRBJ2-3,TRBV11-3,many,CASSSAGDTQYF,TGTGCCAGCAGCTCCGCAGGAGATACGCAGTATTTT
TRBD1,TRBJ1-2,TRBV6-2/TRBV6-3,many,CASRSGTENGYTF,TGTGCCAGCCGGTCCGGGACAGAGAATGGCTACACCTTC
.,TRBJ2-7,TRBV10-3,many,CAIKMSAFEEQYF,TGTGCCATCAAAATGAGCGCGTTCGAGGAGCAGTACTTC
.,TRBJ2-3,TRBV11-2,.,CASSQTVGTSTDTQYF,TGTGCCAGCAGCCAGACGGTGGGGACTAGCACAGATACGCAGTATTTT
.,TRBJ2-7,TRBV28,many,CASRGVASLTYEQYF,TGTGCCAGCAGAGGAGTAGCCAGCTTAACCTACGAGCAGTACTTC
.,TRBJ2-1,TRBV2,many,CASTVGLNNEQFF,TGTGCCAGCACTGTAGGGCTCAACAATGAGCAGTTCTTC
.,TRBJ1-5,TRBV18,.,CASSLQVSEQPQHF,TGTGCCAGCTCACTCCAGGTCTCCGAGCAGCCCCAGCATTTT
.,TRBJ1-1,TRBV4-3,.,CASSPNRAGGTEAFF,TGCGCCAGCAGCCCAAACAGGGCCGGTGGCACTGAAGCTTTCTTT
.,TRBJ1-5,TRBV20-1,.,CSARVAGNQPQHF,TGCAGTGCTAGAGTAGCGGGTAATCAGCCCCAGCATTTT
.,TRBJ1-1,TRBV7-2,.,CASSLVKVMNTEAFF,TGTGCCAGCAGCTTAGTCAAAGTTATGAACACTGAAGCTTTCTTT
.,TRBJ1-6,TRBV7-2,few,CASSLKRGGVSPLHF,TGTGCCAGCAGCTTGAAAAGAGGGGGGGTTTCACCCCTCCACTTT
.,TRBJ1-2,TRBV7-9,.,CASSSLTANYGYTF,TGTGCCAGCAGCTCATTGACAGCGAACTATGGCTACACCTTC
.,TRBJ2-3,TRBV7-2,.,CASSLNLLGDTQYF,TGTGCCAGCAGCTTAAATCTTCTAGGAGATACGCAGTATTTT
TRBD1,TRBJ1-1,TRBV2,few,CASRRTGGGNTEAFF,TGTGCCAGCAGGCGGACAGGGGGCGGTAACACTGAAGCTTTCTTT
.,TRBJ1-5,TRBV28,many,CASKVPGASNQPQHF,TGTGCCAGCAAAGTTCCAGGGGCCAGCAATCAGCCCCAGCATTTT